This T cell receptor beta chain was identified in a study of T cell repertoires in cytomegalovirus infection. Study in general: Selection of CMV epitopes for the study included recently identified HLA-C-restricted and well-studied HLA-B-restricted ones. Public TCR beta signatures marked donors with CMV infection and the matching HLA. Study-wide results and limits: HLA-C-restricted CMV clonotypes gave the most frequent clonotype in two of eight donors.

TCRdb re-called the reads through MiXCR, storing one row per CDR3 protein. The data hold some 940,000 distinct CDR3 sequences, with around 32% observed a single time. V lost 4 bases and J 2 bases, leaving 16 bases between the germline ends. The length of the CDR3 is 16 residues. Looked up from germline, CDR1 is MNHEY and CDR2 is SVGAGI. Remarks on this clonotype: Its antigen is currently unknown.

The clonotype was recovered from a human donor in good health (CMV status not recorded). Some clones in this sample may be carry-over from other donors' samples. The source material was cultured CD8+ T cells from PBMCs, sampled from culture after CMV antigen stimulation. This sequence joins TRBV6-5 and TRBJ2-3; the D gene is possibly TRBD2 (6 bases). CDR3 region: CASSLDWGEITDTQYF. CDR3 DNA: TGTGCCAGCAGTTTAGACTGGGGGGAAATCACAGATACGCAGTATTTT.